Reported below is one T cell receptor beta chain. Its target is not known. Trimming left V 2 bases short and J 7 bases short, with 6 bases between. Germline V CDR1 and CDR2: MNHEY, SMNVEV (reference sequence). The CDR3 covers 11 residues. These data are taken from a study of T cells and Merkel cell carcinoma outcomes. Findings and limits, study-wide: Reportedly, T-cell repertoire with density predicts Merkel cell carcinoma outcomes.

Assay: immunoSEQ multiplex PCR; the TCRdb copy retains only in-frame clones and omits some. The sample carries some 19,000 clones, approximately 80% recorded once. Material: tumor tissue from Merkel cell carcinoma. The V and J genes are TRBV27 and TRBJ2-7; D is perhaps TRBD1 (5 bases). This sequence was found in a human donor with Merkel cell carcinoma. The CDR3 DNA reads TGTGCCAGCAGTTTAGGACATGAGCAGTACTTC. Its protein is CASSLGHEQYF.